Detailed here is one TCR beta chain. What it binds is not known. The V and J ends lost 2 bases and 5 bases respectively, with 6 bases between them. The V gene's germline CDR1 is MNHEY and CDR2 SVGEGT. The CDR3 has 12 residues. From RNA, the CDR3 regions of TCR beta chains were amplified and sequenced. HTBI primers were used in a first-round RT-PCR, which preceded a second-round multiplex PCR. From the multiplex PCR reads, TCRdb called clonotypes with MiXCR, one entry per CDR3 protein. The table includes over a million distinct CDR3 sequences, 35% to 40% detected once. The entry originates in a study of Graves' ophthalmopathy and Graves' hyperthyroidism. Study-wide points: Ophthalmopathy progression was predicted with roughly 68% sensitivity and approximately 79% specificity. Ophthalmopathy could be told apart from stable hyperthyroidism by a 13-signature model (roughly 90% sensitivity, 70% to 84% specificity).

Uncontrolled infections, pregnancy, lactation or other autoimmune diseases led to patient exclusion. Clinical symptoms, serum thyroxine, TRAb, thyroid ultrasound and orbital computed tomography determined diagnosis. The chain carries TRBV6-2 or TRBV6-3 and TRBJ2-5; unclear D gene. The receptor's source is an adult man with Graves' hyperthyroidism. Sequenced material: peripheral blood or thyroid tissue (not recorded which). The DNA of the CDR3 is TGTGCCAGCAGTTACGGTCCGGAGACCCAGTACTTC. It encodes CASSYGPETQYF.